A single sample gave rise to the 9 T cell receptor beta chains below, sequenced in a study of long-term antiretroviral therapy in people with HIV. The authors ran the immunoSEQ assay, v3.0, at survey level. Sequencing used immunoSEQ multiplex PCR; TCRdb keeps in-frame clones, though not all of them. The repertoire holds 20,000 or so clones, with around 76% as singletons. Sequences were derived from unsorted PBMCs, sampled 0.5 years before starting antiretroviral therapy. These receptors were taken from a woman between 50 and 59 years old with HIV.

The V and J genes are TRBV9 and TRBJ2-2; tentatively, D is TRBD2 (6 bases). From germline, CDR1 is SGDLS and CDR2 YYNGEE. This CDR3 region has 14 residues. Trimming removed 0 bases from V and 3 bases from J, with 6 bases in between. CDR3 sequence (DNA): TGTGCCAGCAGCGTAGTAGCGGACACCGGGGAGCTGTTTTTT. Residues: CASSVVADTGELFF.

A single count supports this clone. V gene TRBV7-9 combines with J gene TRBJ2-1; 7 bases line up with TRBD2. V lost 4 bases, J lost 1 base, and 4 bases stayed unmatched. Germline loops: CDR1 SEHNR, CDR2 FQNEAQ (reference sequence). CDR3 length: 15 residues. CDR3 nucleotides: TGTGCCAGCAGCTATCCCGGGGGGTCCTACAATGAGCAGTTCTTC. This codes for CASSYPGGSYNEQFF.

This clone was seen a single time. The chain links TRBV11-3 to TRBJ2-2, with TRBD2 matching 7 bases. Looked up from germline, CDR1 is SGHNT and CDR2 is YENEEA. CDR3 length equals 14 residues. Germline trimming cut 6 bases from V and 3 bases from J; bases unmatched to any gene: 4. CDR3: CASRVGGDTGELFF. The CDR3 DNA sequence: TGTGCCAGCAGAGTGGGGGGGGACACCGGGGAGCTGTTTTTT.

The J gene is TRBJ2-5, the V gene TRBV10-2; 9 positions match TRBD2. Germline-derived CDR1 and CDR2 are WSHSY and SAAADI. The CDR3 consists of 16 residues. The V gene end was trimmed by 1 base and the J gene end by 5 bases; junction bases not matched to a gene: 8. CDR3 bases: TGCGCCAGCAGTGAGTGGCGGGGGGGCCCTCTGGAGACCCAGTACTTC. It specifies CASSEWRGGPLETQYF.

The sample holds a few counts of this clone. The rearrangement joins TRBV6-6 to TRBJ1-5; 7 bases are shared with TRBD1. CDR1 is MNHNY, CDR2 SVGAGI, per germline (reference sequence). The CDR3 is 16 amino acids. V shed 5 bases, J shed 3 bases, and the junction held 10 bases outside the gene matches. The CDR3 nucleotides are TGTGCCAGCAGTGCGGGGGGACAGCGACTCAATCAGCCCCAGCATTTT. It encodes CASSAGGQRLNQPQHF.

This sequence joins TRBV5-8 and TRBJ2-4, with D possibly matching TRBD1 (5 bases). The CDR3 contains 14 residues. Germline V gene lookup returns CDR1 SGHTS and CDR2 YDEGEE. Deletions cut 1 base from V and 7 bases from J, with 12 bases between. CDR3 sequence (DNA): TGTGCCAGCAGCTTGACTGGACAAGTCAACATTCAGTACTTC. Translation: CASSLTGQVNIQYF.

Turning to this clone: An end of the junction does not agree with germline; a read error may underlie this. The genes are TRBV5-1 and TRBJ2-7; D remains unclear. The CDR3 covers 15 residues. Per germline, CDR1 SGHRS and CDR2 YFSETQ. The CDR3 loop reads CASSLPGPLSYEQYF. DNA of the CDR3: TGTGCCAGCAGCTTGCCCGGGCCCCTCTCCTACGAGCAGTACTTC. Filled out from reference TRBV5-1 and TRBJ2-7, the complete variable domain reads KAGVTQTPRYLIKTRGQQVTLSCSPISGHRSVSWYQQTPGQGLQFLFEYFSETQRNKGNFPGRFSGRQFSNSRSEMNVSTLELGDSALYLCASSLPGPLSYEQYFGPGTRLTVT.

This chain joins TRBV19 and TRBJ1-1; TRBD1 matches at 8 bases. Germline CDR1 and CDR2: LNHDA and SQIVND (reference sequence). Trimming cost V 4 bases and J 5 bases; bases outside gene matches: 6. The CDR3 spans 14 residues. Here the CDR3 reads CASSTDRGTTEAFF. The CDR3 nucleotides are TGTGCCAGTAGTACCGACAGGGGTACGACTGAAGCTTTCTTT.

The rearrangement uses TRBV19 and TRBJ2-3; a possible D gene is TRBD2 (7 bases). CDR1 and CDR2 (germline): LNHDA, SQIVND (reference sequence). V dropped 8 bases and J dropped 2 bases, with 17 bases sitting between them. CDR3 size: 15 residues. The CDR3 DNA sequence: TGTGCCAGTGATAGGGGGGGCCGGGACACAGATACGCAGTATTTT. It yields the protein CASDRGGRDTDTQYF.